This T cell receptor (beta chain) came from a study of blood T cells in healthy people across ages. Overall study results and limits: The study regarded diversity estimates from one million T cells as underestimates.

Turning to this clonotype: The antigen remains undetermined.

The CDR3 is made up of 18 amino acids. CDR1 is MDHEN and CDR2 is SYDVKM in the germline V gene. The trim removed 6 bases at V and 3 bases at J, leaving 16 bases unmatched. Every sample gave at least 5 micrograms of total RNA when it was extracted. A sample-barcoded 5' primer and a J-beta primer mix were used in a second PCR of roughly 7 to 12 cycles. Every single cDNA molecule received a tag from a template-switch adaptor with 12 random nucleotides. TCRdb reanalysed the 5' RACE reads using MiXCR and keeps one entry per CDR3 protein. The sample has 1 million or so distinct CDR3 sequences, about 23% seen once; the top ten hold 0.65% to 0.95%. These data also formed part of another study, on T cells of mothers and their children. That paper adds: The people who donated were a few healthy Caucasian mothers and their six children.

Sequencing was carried out using blood. This TCR derives from a girl aged 2 to 10 in good health. This chain joins TRBV28 and TRBJ2-7; 11 bases are a match to TRBD2. The CDR3 DNA reads as TGTGCCAGCAGAAATAGGGTTGGGACTAGCGGACTTCACTACGAGCAGTACTTC. It specifies CASRNRVGTSGLHYEQYF. Full variable domain (outside the CDR3, taken from reference TRBV28 and TRBJ2-7): DVKVTQSSRYLVKRTGEKVFLECVQDMDHENMFWYRQDPGLGLRLIYFSYDVKMKEKGDIPEGYSVSREKKERFSLILESASTNQTSMYLCASRNRVGTSGLHYEQYFGPGTRLTVT.